The clone carrying this T cell receptor beta chain has only one observation. Assay used: immunoSEQ multiplex PCR; TCRdb lists only in-frame clones, some missing. The table records around 100,000 clones, roughly 87% of them present only once. The data were obtained in a study of blood T cell repertoires in COVID-19. During active infection, Seattle patients enrolled and were then monitored through disease. CDR3 length: 12 residues. With 9 bases removed from V and 5 bases from J, the gap between germline ends came to 11 bases. The germline gives CDR1 SNHLY, CDR2 FYNNEI. This TCR derives from a woman aged 45-65 years with COVID-19, enrolled during active disease. Sequencing was done on a sample of peripheral blood. The J gene is TRBJ2-1, the V gene TRBV2; maybe TRBD2 (6 bases). The CDR3 loop reads CASRLVDNEQFF. CDR3 in DNA: TGTGCCAGTCGACTAGTTGACAATGAGCAGTTCTTC.